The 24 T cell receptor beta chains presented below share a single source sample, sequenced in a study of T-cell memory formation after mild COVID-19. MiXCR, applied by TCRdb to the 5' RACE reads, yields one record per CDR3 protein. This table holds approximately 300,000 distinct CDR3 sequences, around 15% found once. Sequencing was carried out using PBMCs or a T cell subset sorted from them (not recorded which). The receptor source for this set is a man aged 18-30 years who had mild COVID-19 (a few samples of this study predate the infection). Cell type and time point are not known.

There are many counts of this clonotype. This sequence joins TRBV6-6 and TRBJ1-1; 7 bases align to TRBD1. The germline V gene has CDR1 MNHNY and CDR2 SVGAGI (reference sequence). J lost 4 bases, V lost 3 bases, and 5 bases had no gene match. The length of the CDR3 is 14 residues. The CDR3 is CASSYQGGGTEAFF. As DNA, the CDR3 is TGTGCCAGCAGTTATCAGGGGGGAGGCACTGAAGCTTTCTTT.

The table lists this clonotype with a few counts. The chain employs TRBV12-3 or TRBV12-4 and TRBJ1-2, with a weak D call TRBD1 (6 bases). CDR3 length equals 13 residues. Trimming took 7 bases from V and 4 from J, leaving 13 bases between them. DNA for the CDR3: TGTGCCAGCACCGTACAGGGTGCCTATGGCTACACCTTC. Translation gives CASTVQGAYGYTF.

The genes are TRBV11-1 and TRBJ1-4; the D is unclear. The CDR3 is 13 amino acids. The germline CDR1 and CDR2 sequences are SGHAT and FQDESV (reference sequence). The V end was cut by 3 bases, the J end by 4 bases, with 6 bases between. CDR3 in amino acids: CASSLQHNEKLFF. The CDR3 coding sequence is TGTGCCAGCAGCTTGCAGCATAATGAAAAACTGTTTTTT.

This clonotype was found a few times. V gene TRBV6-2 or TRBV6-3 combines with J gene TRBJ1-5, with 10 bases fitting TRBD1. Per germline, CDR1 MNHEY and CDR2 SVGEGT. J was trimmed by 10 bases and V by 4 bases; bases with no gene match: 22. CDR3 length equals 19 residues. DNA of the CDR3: TGTGCCAGCAGTTCCTCTTCGCTATGGACAGGGGGTCTTCAGCACCCCCAGCATTTT. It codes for CASSSSSLWTGGLQHPQHF.

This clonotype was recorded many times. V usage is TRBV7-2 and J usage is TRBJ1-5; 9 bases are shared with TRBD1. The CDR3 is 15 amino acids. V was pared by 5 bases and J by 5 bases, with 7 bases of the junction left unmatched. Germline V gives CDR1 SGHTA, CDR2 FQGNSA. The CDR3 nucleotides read TGTGCCAGCAGCCACCCACAGGGGGCTCATCAGCCCCAGCATTTT. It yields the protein CASSHPQGAHQPQHF.

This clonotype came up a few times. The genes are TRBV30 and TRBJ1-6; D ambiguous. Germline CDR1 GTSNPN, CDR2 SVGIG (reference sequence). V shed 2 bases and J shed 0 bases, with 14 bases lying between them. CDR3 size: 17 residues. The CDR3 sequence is CAWSTTKGSSYNSPLHF. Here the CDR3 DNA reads TGTGCCTGGAGTACGACGAAAGGGAGCTCCTATAATTCACCCCTCCACTTT.

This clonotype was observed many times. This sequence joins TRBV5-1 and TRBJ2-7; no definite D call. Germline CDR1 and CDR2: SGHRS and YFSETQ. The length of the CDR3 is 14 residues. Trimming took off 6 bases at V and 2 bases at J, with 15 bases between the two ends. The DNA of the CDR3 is TGCGCCAGCACCTCAGAGCTCGGTCCCTACGAGCAGTACTTC. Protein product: CASTSELGPYEQYF.

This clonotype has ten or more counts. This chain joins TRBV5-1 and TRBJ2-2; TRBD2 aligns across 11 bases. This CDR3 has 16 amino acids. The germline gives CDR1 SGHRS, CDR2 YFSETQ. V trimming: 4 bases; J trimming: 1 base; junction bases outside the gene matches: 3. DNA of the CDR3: TGCGCCAGCAGCCCCCTAGCGGGGGGGAACACCGGGGAGCTGTTTTTT. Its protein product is CASSPLAGGNTGELFF. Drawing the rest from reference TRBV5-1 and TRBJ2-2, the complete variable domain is KAGVTQTPRYLIKTRGQQVTLSCSPISGHRSVSWYQQTPGQGLQFLFEYFSETQRNKGNFPGRFSGRQFSNSRSEMNVSTLELGDSALYLCASSPLAGGNTGELFFGEGSRLTVL.

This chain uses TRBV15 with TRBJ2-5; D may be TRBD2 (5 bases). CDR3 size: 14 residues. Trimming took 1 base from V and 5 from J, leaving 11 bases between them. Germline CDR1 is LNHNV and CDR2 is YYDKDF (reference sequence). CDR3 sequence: CATSRGAGEETQYF. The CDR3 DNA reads TGTGCCACCAGCAGAGGGGCGGGTGAGGAGACCCAGTACTTC.

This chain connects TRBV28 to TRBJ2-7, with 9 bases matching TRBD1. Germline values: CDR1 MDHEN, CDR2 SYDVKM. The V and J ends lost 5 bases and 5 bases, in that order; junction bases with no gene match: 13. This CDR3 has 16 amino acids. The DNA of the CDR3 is TGTGCCAGCAGTGACCCGGGACAGGGTTATTCCGACGAGCAGTACGTC. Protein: CASSDPGQGYSDEQYV.

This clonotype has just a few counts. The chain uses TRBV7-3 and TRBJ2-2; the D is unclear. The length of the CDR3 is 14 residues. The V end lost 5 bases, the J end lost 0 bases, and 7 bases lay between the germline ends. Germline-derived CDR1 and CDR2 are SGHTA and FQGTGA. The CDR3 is CASSNQANTGELFF. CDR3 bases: TGTGCCAGCAGCAATCAGGCGAACACCGGGGAGCTGTTTTTT.

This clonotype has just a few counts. CDR3 nucleotides: TGTGCCAGCAGTGAACCCGGGCCCCAGCATTTT. Protein: CASSEPGPQHF. The chain combines TRBV2 with TRBJ1-5; the D is unclear. V shed 2 bases and J shed 9 bases, with 5 bases lying between them. The germline V gene encodes CDR1 SNHLY and CDR2 FYNNEI. The CDR3 has 11 residues.

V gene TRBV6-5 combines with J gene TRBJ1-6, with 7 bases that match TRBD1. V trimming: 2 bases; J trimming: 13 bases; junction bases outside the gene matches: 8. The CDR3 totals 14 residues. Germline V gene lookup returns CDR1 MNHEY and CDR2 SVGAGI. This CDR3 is CASSYGTDRRPLHF. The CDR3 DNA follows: TGTGCCAGCAGTTACGGGACAGACCGACGGCCCCTCCACTTT.

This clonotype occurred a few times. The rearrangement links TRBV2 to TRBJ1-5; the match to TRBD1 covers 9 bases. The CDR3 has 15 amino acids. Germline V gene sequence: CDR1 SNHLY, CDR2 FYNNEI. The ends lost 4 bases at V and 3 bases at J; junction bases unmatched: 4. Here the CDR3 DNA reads TGTGCCAGCAGTGGACAGGGGGAGGACAATCAGCCCCAGCATTTT. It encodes CASSGQGEDNQPQHF.

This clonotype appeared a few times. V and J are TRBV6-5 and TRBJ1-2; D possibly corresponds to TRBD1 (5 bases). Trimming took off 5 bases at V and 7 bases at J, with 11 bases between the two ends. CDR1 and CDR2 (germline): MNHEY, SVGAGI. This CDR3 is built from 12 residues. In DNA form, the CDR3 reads TGTGCCAGCAGTGATCTGACAGTTGGCTACACCTTC. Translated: CASSDLTVGYTF.

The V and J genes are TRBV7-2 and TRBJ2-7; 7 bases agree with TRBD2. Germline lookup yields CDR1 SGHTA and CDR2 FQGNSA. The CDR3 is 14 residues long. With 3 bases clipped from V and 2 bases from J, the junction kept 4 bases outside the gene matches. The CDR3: CASSLGGGPYEQYF. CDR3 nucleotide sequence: TGTGCCAGCAGCTTGGGCGGGGGACCCTACGAGCAGTACTTC.

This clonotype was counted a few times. The CDR3 coding sequence is TGTGCCAGCATAAAAGGGACTAGCGGAAACAATGAGCAGTTCTTC. Its protein product is CASIKGTSGNNEQFF. The chain carries TRBV6-5 and TRBJ2-1; 11 nucleotides line up with TRBD2. This CDR3 is 15 amino acids long. J lost 5 bases, V lost 7 bases, and 7 bases had no gene match. Germline values: CDR1 MNHEY, CDR2 SVGAGI.

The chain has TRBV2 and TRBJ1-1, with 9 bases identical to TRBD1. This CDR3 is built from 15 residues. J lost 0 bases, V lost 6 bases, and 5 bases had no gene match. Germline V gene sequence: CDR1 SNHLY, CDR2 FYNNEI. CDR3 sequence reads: CASRADRGLNTEAFF. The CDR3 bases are TGTGCCAGCAGGGCGGACAGGGGATTGAACACTGAAGCTTTCTTT.

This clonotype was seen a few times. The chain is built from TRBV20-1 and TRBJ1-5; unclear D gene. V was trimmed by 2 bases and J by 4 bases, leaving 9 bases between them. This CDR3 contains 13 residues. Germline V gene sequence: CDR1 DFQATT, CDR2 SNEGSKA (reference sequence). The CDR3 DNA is TGCAGTGCTAGACCCCCGGGGAATCAGCCCCAGCATTTT. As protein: CSARPPGNQPQHF.

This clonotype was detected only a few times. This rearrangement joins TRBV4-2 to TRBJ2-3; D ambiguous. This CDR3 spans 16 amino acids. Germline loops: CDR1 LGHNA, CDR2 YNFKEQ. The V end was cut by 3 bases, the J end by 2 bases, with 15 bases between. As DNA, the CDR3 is TGTGCCAGCAGCCAGGGGTTTGGCGGACCCACAGATACGCAGTATTTT. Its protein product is CASSQGFGGPTDTQYF.

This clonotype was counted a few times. The CDR3 here is CASSDPPQGAGDTQYF. CDR3 nucleotides: TGTGCCAGCAGTGATCCGCCACAGGGGGCAGGAGATACGCAGTATTTT. This sequence joins TRBV25-1 and TRBJ2-3, with 9 bases matching TRBD1. The CDR3 contains 16 residues. Germline V gives CDR1 MGHDK, CDR2 SYGVNS. With 3 bases clipped from V and 5 bases from J, the junction kept 9 bases outside the gene matches.

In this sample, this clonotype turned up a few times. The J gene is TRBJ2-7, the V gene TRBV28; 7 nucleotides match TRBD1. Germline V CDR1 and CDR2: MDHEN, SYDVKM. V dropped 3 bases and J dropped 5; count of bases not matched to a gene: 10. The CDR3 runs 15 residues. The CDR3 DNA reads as TGTGCCAGCAGTTTCCCCGTCGGGACAGCCCACGAGCAGTACTTC. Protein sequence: CASSFPVGTAHEQYF.

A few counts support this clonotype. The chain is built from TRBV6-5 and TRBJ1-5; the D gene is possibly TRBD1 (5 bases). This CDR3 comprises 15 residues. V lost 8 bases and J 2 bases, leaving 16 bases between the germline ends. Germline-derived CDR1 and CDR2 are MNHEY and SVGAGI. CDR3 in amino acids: CASRPAGQGNQPQHF. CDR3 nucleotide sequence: TGTGCCAGCCGACCCGCAGGGCAGGGCAATCAGCCCCAGCATTTT.

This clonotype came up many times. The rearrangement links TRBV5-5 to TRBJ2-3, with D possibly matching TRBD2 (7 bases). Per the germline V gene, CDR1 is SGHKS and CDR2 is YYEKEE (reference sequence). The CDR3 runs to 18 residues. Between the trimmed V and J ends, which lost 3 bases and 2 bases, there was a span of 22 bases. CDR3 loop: CASSSTRWGGLFTDTQYF. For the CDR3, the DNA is TGTGCCAGCAGCTCCACCCGGTGGGGGGGGCTCTTCACAGATACGCAGTATTTT.